One sample yielded the 20 T cell receptor beta chains listed below, sequenced in a study of T cell responses to AZD1222 COVID-19 vaccine. Only in-frame clones appear in the TCRdb table, and some are missing; sequencing was by immunoSEQ multiplex PCR. The sample contains 12,000 to 15,000 clones, 70% to 85% of which appear only once. Sequences were derived from peripheral blood, sampled 28 days after the second AZD1222 dose. These receptors were taken from an adult who received the AZD1222 COVID-19 vaccine.

The chain joins TRBV7-9 to TRBJ2-4, with 10 bases identical to TRBD1. V lost 5 bases, J lost 7 bases, and 5 bases stayed unmatched. Looked up from germline, CDR1 is SEHNR and CDR2 is FQNEAQ (reference sequence). This CDR3 spans 14 amino acids. CDR3 bases: TGTGCCAGCAGCAAACAGGGACAGGGGAACATTCAGTACTTC. Translated: CASSKQGQGNIQYF.

The chain couples TRBV12-3 or TRBV12-4 to TRBJ2-1, with 8 bases aligning to TRBD1. There are 13 residues in the CDR3. With V trimmed by 6 bases and J by 9 bases, 7 bases remained unmatched. The chain's CDR3 is CASSRDRLGEQFF. In nucleotides, the CDR3 is TGTGCCAGCAGCCGGGACAGGCTGGGTGAGCAGTTCTTC.

The gene calls are TRBV20-1 and TRBJ1-2; no reliable D call. There are 11 residues in the CDR3. Germline-derived CDR1 and CDR2 are DFQATT and SNEGSKA (reference sequence). Trimming removed 5 bases at V and 5 bases at J, with 9 bases between. In DNA form, the CDR3 reads TGCAGTGCTCACCAGCAATATGGCTACACCTTC. Encoded protein: CSAHQQYGYTF.

This clone was observed a single time. The J gene is TRBJ2-2, the V gene TRBV6-5, with D maybe TRBD1 (5 bases). The CDR3 totals 14 residues. The V gene lost 6 bases and the J gene lost 0 bases, with 8 bases spanning the gap. In germline, CDR1 is MNHEY, CDR2 SVGAGI. The DNA of the CDR3 is TGTGCCAGCAGGCCGACAGCGAACACCGGGGAGCTGTTTTTT. It specifies CASRPTANTGELFF.

V usage is TRBV5-1 and J usage is TRBJ2-1, with 9 positions matching TRBD1. The CDR3 runs 16 residues. The J segment lost 2 bases and the V segment lost 0 bases, leaving 3 bases of the junction unmatched. The germline CDR1 and CDR2 sequences are SGHRS and YFSETQ. Written as DNA, the CDR3 is TGCGCCAGCAGCTTGGTTGGGACAGGGACCTACAATGAGCAGTTCTTC. Protein: CASSLVGTGTYNEQFF. The variable domain in full, completed from reference TRBV5-1 and TRBJ2-1, reads KAGVTQTPRYLIKTRGQQVTLSCSPISGHRSVSWYQQTPGQGLQFLFEYFSETQRNKGNFPGRFSGRQFSNSRSEMNVSTLELGDSALYLCASSLVGTGTYNEQFFGPGTRLTVL.

This clone was detected once. This sample also contains other DNA sequences that code for the same CDR3. The rearrangement links TRBV7-9 to TRBJ1-1; a possible D gene is TRBD1 (5 bases). There are 13 residues in the CDR3. Germline V gives CDR1 SEHNR, CDR2 FQNEAQ (reference sequence). V lost 2 bases and J 1 base, leaving 5 bases between the germline ends. CDR3 DNA sequence: TGTGCCAGCAGCTTACAGGGGAACACTGAAGCTTTCTTT. Amino acid sequence: CASSLQGNTEAFF.

The genes are TRBV27 and TRBJ2-3; maybe TRBD2 (5 bases). Germline V CDR1 and CDR2: MNHEY, SMNVEV (reference sequence). Trimming pared 3 bases from V and 3 bases from J, leaving 10 bases between. This CDR3 is 14 amino acids long. CDR3 sequence (DNA): TGTGCCAGCAGTTTTGTTAGCGCTACAGATACGCAGTATTTT. Residues: CASSFVSATDTQYF.

This clone was seen just once. V gene TRBV18 combines with J gene TRBJ2-7; 7 bases align to TRBD1. This CDR3 spans 15 amino acids. The V gene's germline CDR1 is KGHSH and CDR2 LQKENI. V dropped 3 bases and J dropped 1; count of bases not matched to a gene: 6. Here the CDR3 DNA reads TGTGCCAGCTCACCCGGGACAGCAACATCCTACGAGCAGTACTTC. Translated: CASSPGTATSYEQYF.

This clone was seen a handful of times. V gene TRBV7-8 combines with J gene TRBJ1-6; D might be TRBD1 (6 bases). V gave up 5 bases and J gave up 6 bases, with 11 bases separating them. CDR3 size: 14 residues. CDR1 is SGHVS, CDR2 FQNEAQ, per germline. CDR3 coding DNA: TGTGCCAGCAGCCCGGGGGGCCCTAATTCACCCCTCCACTTT. Its translation: CASSPGGPNSPLHF.

The V and J genes are TRBV19 and TRBJ1-3; 7 bases align to TRBD1. Germline V lookup: CDR1 LNHDA, CDR2 SQIVND (reference sequence). There are 17 residues in the CDR3. The ends lost 2 bases at V and 3 bases at J; junction bases unmatched: 10. The chain's CDR3 is CASSISHRGILGNTIYF. As DNA, the CDR3 is TGTGCCAGTAGTATAAGCCACAGGGGAATTCTTGGAAACACCATATATTTT.

The chain links TRBV24-1 to TRBJ2-2, with 15 nucleotides matching TRBD2. J lost 10 bases, V lost 4 bases, and 3 bases had no gene match. From germline, CDR1 is KGHDR and CDR2 SFDVKD. This CDR3 is 15 amino acids long. CDR3 sequence (DNA): TGTGCCACCAGTGACGGGACTAGCGGGGGGAAGGAGCTGTTTTTT. It translates to CATSDGTSGGKELFF.

V is TRBV2 and J is TRBJ2-7; D is unresolved. The germline V and J ends were trimmed by 7 bases and 0 bases, with 4 bases remaining between them. The germline V gene has CDR1 SNHLY and CDR2 FYNNEI. The CDR3 totals 11 residues. CDR3 in amino acids: CASTPSYEQYF. CDR3 DNA sequence: TGTGCCAGCACCCCCTCCTACGAGCAGTACTTC. Variable domain in full (rest from reference TRBV2 and TRBJ2-7): EPEVTQTPSHQVTQMGQEVILRCVPISNHLYFYWYRQILGQKVEFLVSFYNNEISEKSEIFDDQFSVERPDGSNFTLKIRSTKLEDSAMYFCASTPSYEQYFGPGTRLTVT.

The CDR3 reads CASSPSGRGTEAFF. CDR3 DNA sequence: TGTGCCAGCAGCCCCTCAGGGAGAGGCACTGAAGCTTTCTTT. The V gene is TRBV7-8, the J gene TRBJ1-1; possible D gene TRBD1, 5 bases. There are 14 residues in the CDR3. V lost 5 bases, J lost 4 bases, and 14 bases lay in between. The germline CDR1 and CDR2 sequences are SGHVS and FQNEAQ.

The rearrangement links TRBV6-5 to TRBJ1-2; D is unclear. Trimming took 6 bases from V and 6 from J, leaving 20 bases between them. Germline V CDR1 and CDR2: MNHEY, SVGAGI. There are 15 residues in the CDR3. The CDR3, as DNA: TGTGCCAGCAGCCTTCCGGTCATTCGTAAGGATGGCTACACCTTC. Translating it yields CASSLPVIRKDGYTF.

This clone was observed a single time. V is TRBV29-1 and J is TRBJ1-1; D might be TRBD1 (6 bases). The V and J ends lost 7 bases and 0 bases respectively, with 12 bases between them. There are 13 residues in the CDR3. The V gene's germline CDR1 is SQVTM and CDR2 ANQGSEA. CDR3 nucleotide sequence: TGCAGCGGCTACAGGGACATGAACACTGAAGCTTTCTTT. Translating it yields CSGYRDMNTEAFF.

The genes are TRBV7-3 and TRBJ2-7, with 9 positions matching TRBD2. Germline CDR1 reads SGHTA; CDR2 reads FQGTGA. Losses at the gene ends were 0 bases for V and 4 bases for J; bases not matched to a gene: 7. The CDR3 spans 16 residues. Here the CDR3 reads CASSLTMASGAYEQYF. As DNA, the CDR3 is TGTGCCAGCAGCTTAACGATGGCTAGCGGGGCATACGAGCAGTACTTC. Combining the CDR3 with reference TRBV7-3 and TRBJ2-7 gives the whole variable domain GAGVSQTPSNKVTEKGKYVELRCDPISGHTALYWYRQSLGQGPEFLIYFQGTGAADDSGLPNDRFFAVRPEGSVSTLKIQRTERGDSAVYLCASSLTMASGAYEQYFGPGTRLTVT.

J is TRBJ2-1 and V is TRBV11-2; D ambiguous. The CDR3 runs 12 residues. V lost 0 bases, J lost 8 bases, and 5 bases lay in between. Germline V gives CDR1 SGHAT, CDR2 FQNNGV. The CDR3 DNA follows: TGTGCCAGCAGCTTAGATCGCGATGAGCAGTTCTTC. Translation: CASSLDRDEQFF.

This clone was counted once. The chain combines TRBV7-9 with TRBJ2-1; 14 bases fit TRBD2. The CDR3 totals 17 residues. Germline V lookup: CDR1 SEHNR, CDR2 FQNEAQ (reference sequence). V was clipped by 3 bases and J by 4 bases; unmatched bases: 5. The CDR3 loop reads CASSLGLAGVRYNEQFF. In nucleotides, the CDR3 is TGTGCCAGCAGCTTGGGACTAGCGGGAGTAAGATACAATGAGCAGTTCTTC.

The chain carries TRBV27 and TRBJ1-3, with D possibly matching TRBD1 (6 bases). V lost 0 bases, J lost 0 bases, and 9 bases lay in between. Germline lookup yields CDR1 MNHEY and CDR2 SMNVEV (reference sequence). CDR3 length: 16 amino acids. Here the CDR3 reads CASSLSGANSGNTIYF. CDR3 sequence (DNA): TGTGCCAGCAGTTTATCGGGGGCAAACTCTGGAAACACCATATATTTT.

This clone was detected only a few times. The chain combines TRBV6-1 with TRBJ2-7; D is ambiguous. This CDR3 contains 13 residues. V lost 2 bases to trimming and J lost 1 base, with 6 bases between them. Germline CDR1 and CDR2: MNHNS and SASEGT. CDR3 DNA sequence: TGTGCCAGCAGTGAACAGGAGTCCTACGAGCAGTACTTC. As protein: CASSEQESYEQYF.